What follows is one T cell receptor beta chain and its context. Antigen unknown. The sample originates from a study of T cells in Graves' hyperthyroidism and ophthalmopathy. Overall study results and limits: Appearing also in blood were most of the thyroid clonotypes expanded above 0.001.

Germline assignment: CDR1 MNHNS and CDR2 SASEGT. Trimming removed 8 bases from V and 4 bases from J; junction bases left unmatched: 8. CDR3 length: 14 residues. The PBMCs studied were ones that came from about 9.9 ml fresh peripheral blood. There were TCR beta CDR3 regions amplified from RNA transcripts. The HTBI primer set was used in a first-round RT-PCR of the TCR CDR3. One entry per CDR3 protein results from TCRdb running MiXCR on the multiplex PCR reads. In the table there are over 350,000 distinct CDR3 sequences, 11% to 15% of which are singletons. The chain employs TRBV6-1 and TRBJ2-3, with 8 bases aligning to TRBD2. The sample consisted of blood. The TCR was taken from a man aged 45-60 years with Graves' ophthalmopathy. CDR3 sequence: CASAGTRGADTQYF. The CDR3 bases are TGTGCCAGCGCCGGGACTAGAGGAGCAGATACGCAGTATTTT.